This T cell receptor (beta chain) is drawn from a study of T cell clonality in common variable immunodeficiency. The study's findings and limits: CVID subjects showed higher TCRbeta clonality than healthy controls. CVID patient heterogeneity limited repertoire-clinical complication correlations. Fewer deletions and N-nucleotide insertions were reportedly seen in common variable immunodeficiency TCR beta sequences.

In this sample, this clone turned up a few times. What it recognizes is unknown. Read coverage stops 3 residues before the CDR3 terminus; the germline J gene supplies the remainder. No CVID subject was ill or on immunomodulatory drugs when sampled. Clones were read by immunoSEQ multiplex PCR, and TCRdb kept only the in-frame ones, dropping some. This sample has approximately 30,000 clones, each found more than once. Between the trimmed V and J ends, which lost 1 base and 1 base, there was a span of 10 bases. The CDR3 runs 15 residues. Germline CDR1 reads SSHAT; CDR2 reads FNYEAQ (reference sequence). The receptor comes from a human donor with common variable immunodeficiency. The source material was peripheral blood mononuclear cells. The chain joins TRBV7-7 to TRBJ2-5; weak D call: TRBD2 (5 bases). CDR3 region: CASSLVGLSQETQYF. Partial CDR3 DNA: TGTGCCAGCAGCTTAGTTGGACTCTCCCAAGAGACC. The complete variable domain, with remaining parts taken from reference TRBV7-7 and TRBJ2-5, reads GAGVSQSPRYKVTKRGQDVTLRCDPISSHATLYWYQQALGQGPEFLTYFNYEAQPDKSGLPSDRFSAERPEGSISTLTIQRTEQRDSAMYRCASSLVGLSQETQYFGPGTRLLVL.